This T cell receptor beta chain is drawn from a study of T cell clones after liver transplantation. Study as a whole: Samples came from ITN030ST, which attempted immunosuppression withdrawal within 2 years of liver transplantation. Graft-donor-reactive sequences were compared with third-party-reactive TCRbeta sequences from pre-transplant mixed lymphocyte reactions. Points from the study as a whole: Low donor cell numbers restricted donor-reactive repertoire measurement in two subjects. A larger donor-reactive than third-party decline suggested partial antigen-specific deletion.

The count of this clone is one. The antigen is unknown. The CDR3 contains 15 residues. CDR1 is MNHEY, CDR2 SMNVEV, per germline (reference sequence). Losses at the gene ends were 6 bases for V and 5 bases for J; bases not matched to a gene: 12. The protocol was immunoSEQ multiplex PCR, while the TCRdb copy is restricted to in-frame clones and leaves out a portion. This sample has tens of thousands of clones, with around nine tenths found just once. Sequences were derived from CD4+ T cells from blood, sampled before liver transplant. The TCR comes from a human donor who received a liver transplant. The chain recombines TRBV27 with TRBJ1-1, with 7 bases that match TRBD1. The DNA of the CDR3 is TGTGCCAGCAGGCGACCAGGGGGAGTGCGAACTGAAGCTTTCTTT. Its protein is CASRRPGGVRTEAFF.